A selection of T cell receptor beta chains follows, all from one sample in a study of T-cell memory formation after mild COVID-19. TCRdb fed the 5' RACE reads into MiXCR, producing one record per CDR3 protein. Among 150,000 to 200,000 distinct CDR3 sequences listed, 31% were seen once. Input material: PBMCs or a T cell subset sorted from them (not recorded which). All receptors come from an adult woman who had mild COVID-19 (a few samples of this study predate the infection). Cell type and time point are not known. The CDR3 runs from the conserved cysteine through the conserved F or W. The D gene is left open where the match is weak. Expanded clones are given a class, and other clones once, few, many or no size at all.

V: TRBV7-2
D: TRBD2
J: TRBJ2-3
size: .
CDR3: CASSRGGVTDTQYF
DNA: TGTGCCAGCAGTCGGGGGGGAGTCACAGATACGCAGTATTTT

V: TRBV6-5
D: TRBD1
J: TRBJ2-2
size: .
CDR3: CASSEGTGGAGELFF
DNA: TGTGCCAGCAGTGAGGGGACAGGGGGCGCCGGGGAGCTGTTTTTT

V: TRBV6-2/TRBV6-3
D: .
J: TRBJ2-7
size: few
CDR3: CASSTSVASTYEQYF
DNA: TGTGCCAGCAGTACCTCCGTGGCGAGTACTTACGAGCAGTACTTC

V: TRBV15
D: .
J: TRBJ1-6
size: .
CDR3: CATSRATGNSPLHF
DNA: TGTGCCACCAGCAGAGCCACAGGGAATTCACCCCTCCACTTT

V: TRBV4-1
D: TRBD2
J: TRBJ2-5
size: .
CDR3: CASSQKGTSGGQETQYF
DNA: TGCGCCAGCAGCCAGAAAGGGACTAGCGGGGGGCAAGAGACCCAGTACTTC

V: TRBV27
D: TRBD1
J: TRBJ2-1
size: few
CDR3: CASSPQGQGRFTEQFF
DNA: TGTGCCAGCAGTCCGCAGGGACAGGGAAGATTTACTGAGCAGTTCTTC

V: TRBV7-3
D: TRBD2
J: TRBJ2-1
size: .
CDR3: CASSLGGSGEQFF
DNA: TGTGCCAGCAGCTTGGGCGGGAGTGGTGAGCAGTTCTTC

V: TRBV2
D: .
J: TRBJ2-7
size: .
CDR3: CASSAPFSYEQYF
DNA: TGTGCCAGCAGCGCCCCATTCTCCTACGAGCAGTACTTC

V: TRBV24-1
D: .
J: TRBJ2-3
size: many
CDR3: CATSDPYSVTDTQYF
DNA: TGTGCCACCAGTGATCCCTACAGCGTCACAGATACGCAGTATTTT

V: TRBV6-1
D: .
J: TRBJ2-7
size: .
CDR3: CASSGRGYEQYF
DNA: TGTGCCAGCAGTGGGAGGGGCTACGAGCAGTACTTC

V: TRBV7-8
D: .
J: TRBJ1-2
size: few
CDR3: CASSFQYTNYGYTF
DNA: TGTGCCAGCAGCTTCCAGTACACAAACTATGGCTACACCTTC

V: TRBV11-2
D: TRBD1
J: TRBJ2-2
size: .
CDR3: CASSYYRGVAGELFF
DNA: TGTGCCAGCAGCTACTACAGGGGGGTAGCCGGGGAGCTGTTTTTT

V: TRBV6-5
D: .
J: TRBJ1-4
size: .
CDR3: CASSYERGEKLFF
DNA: TGTGCCAGCAGTTACGAACGGGGAGAAAAACTGTTTTTT

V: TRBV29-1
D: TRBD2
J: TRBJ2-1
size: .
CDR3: CSVSPGGGRRNEQFF
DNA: TGCAGCGTTTCTCCCGGTGGCGGGAGGAGGAATGAGCAGTTCTTC

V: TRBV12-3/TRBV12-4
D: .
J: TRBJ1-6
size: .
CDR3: CASSANVGPLHF
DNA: TGTGCCAGCAGCGCAAACGTGGGACCCCTCCACTTT

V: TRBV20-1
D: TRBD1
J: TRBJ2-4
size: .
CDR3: CSAEQGAKNIQYF
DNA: TGCAGTGCTGAACAGGGGGCCAAAAACATTCAGTACTTC

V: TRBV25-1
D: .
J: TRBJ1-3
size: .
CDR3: CASSHRWEEGNTIYF
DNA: TGTGCCAGCAGTCACCGGTGGGAGGAAGGAAACACCATATATTTT

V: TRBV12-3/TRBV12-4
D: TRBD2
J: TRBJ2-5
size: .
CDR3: CASRRLAGGETQYF
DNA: TGTGCCAGCAGACGACTAGCGGGAGGGGAGACCCAGTACTTC

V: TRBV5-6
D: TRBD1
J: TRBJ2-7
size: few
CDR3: CASSPQGASHEQYF
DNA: TGTGCCAGCAGCCCACAGGGGGCATCCCACGAGCAGTACTTC

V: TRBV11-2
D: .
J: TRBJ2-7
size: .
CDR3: CASSLDKAAYEQYF
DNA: TGTGCCAGCAGCTTGGACAAGGCCGCCTACGAGCAGTACTTC

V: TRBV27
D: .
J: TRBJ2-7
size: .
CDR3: CASSSGPRGYEQYF
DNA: TGTGCCAGCAGTTCAGGACCCCGGGGGTACGAGCAGTACTTC

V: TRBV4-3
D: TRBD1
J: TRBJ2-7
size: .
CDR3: CASSQHIGTGIYEQYF
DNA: TGCGCCAGCAGCCAACACATCGGGACAGGGATTTACGAGCAGTACTTC

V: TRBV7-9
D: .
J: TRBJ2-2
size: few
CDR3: CASSLARTGELFF
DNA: TGTGCCAGCAGCTTAGCTCGGACCGGGGAGCTGTTTTTT

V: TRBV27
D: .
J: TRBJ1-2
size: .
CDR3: CASSLNIRQAYTF
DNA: TGTGCCAGCAGTTTAAACATTCGGCAGGCGTACACCTTC

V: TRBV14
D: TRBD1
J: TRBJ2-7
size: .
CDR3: CASSQPGTGNSYEQYF
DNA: TGTGCCAGCAGCCAGCCCGGGACAGGAAACTCCTACGAGCAGTACTTC

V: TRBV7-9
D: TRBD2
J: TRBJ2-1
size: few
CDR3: CASSSLRTSGRSPYNEQFF
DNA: TGTGCCAGCAGTTCTTTACGGACTAGCGGGAGGTCTCCCTACAATGAGCAGTTCTTC